These 27 T cell receptor beta chains were sequenced from one sample in a study of beta chain features in type 1 diabetes. Findings of the study overall: Type 1 diabetes patients had TCRB CDR3s that were shorter (moderately but significantly so) in all four CD4+ subsets.

These receptors' antigens are unknown. Of the isolated RNA, all was reverse transcribed, and so the sequenced material was expressed TCRB transcripts. The assay was immunoSEQ multiplex PCR, and TCRdb's table has in-frame clones only and misses some. In the table there are some 660,000 clones, over 11% of which are singletons. The material sequenced was naive CD4+ T cells from blood. Every receptor here comes from a man between 18 and 35 years old with type 1 diabetes.

This clone has only a few counts. The chain combines TRBV6-5 with TRBJ2-1, with D possibly called TRBD1 or TRBD2 (5 bases each). This CDR3 has 15 amino acids. Looked up from germline, CDR1 is MNHEY and CDR2 is SVGAGI. Trimming took off 6 bases at V and 3 bases at J, with 15 bases between the two ends. In DNA form, the CDR3 reads TGTGCCAGCAGGCTACAGGACTCCCTCTACAATGAGCAGTTCTTC. This codes for CASRLQDSLYNEQFF.

This clone was seen a few times. The V gene is TRBV5-1, the J gene TRBJ1-2, with D hard to call. V dropped 0 bases and J dropped 8 bases, with 14 bases sitting between them. The germline V gene has CDR1 SGHRS and CDR2 YFSETQ. This CDR3 comprises 14 residues. The DNA for the CDR3 is TGCGCCAGCAGCTTGGCCCAGAACCTGGAAGGCTACACCTTC. Amino acid sequence: CASSLAQNLEGYTF.

This clone came up a few times. The J gene is TRBJ1-1, the V gene TRBV30; D unresolved. CDR1 GTSNPN and CDR2 SVGIG come from the germline V gene (reference sequence). CDR3 length equals 13 residues. With 0 bases removed from V and 10 bases from J, the gap between germline ends came to 15 bases. CDR3 in amino acids: CAWSVQSPSGAFF. The CDR3 DNA sequence: TGTGCCTGGAGTGTACAGAGCCCCTCGGGAGCTTTCTTT.

The chain joins TRBV5-1 to TRBJ2-2; the D gene is possibly TRBD1 (5 bases). The V gene lost 2 bases and the J gene lost 6 bases, with 11 bases spanning the gap. Per the germline V gene, CDR1 is SGHRS and CDR2 is YFSETQ. The CDR3 covers 14 residues. CDR3 sequence reads: CASSFDSAPGELFF. The CDR3 bases are TGCGCCAGCAGCTTTGACAGCGCTCCCGGGGAGCTGTTTTTT.

The V and J genes are TRBV6-5 and TRBJ1-4; D gene ambiguous. Trimming shortened V by 5 bases and J by 5 bases, and 9 bases separated the two germline ends. The length of the CDR3 is 13 residues. Germline loops: CDR1 MNHEY, CDR2 SVGAGI. Here the CDR3 DNA reads TGTGCCAGCAGTGATCGGGCCAATGAAAAACTGTTTTTT. Protein sequence: CASSDRANEKLFF.

The chain uses TRBV29-1 and TRBJ1-1; D may be TRBD1 (5 bases). The CDR3 spans 14 residues. Per the germline V gene, CDR1 is SQVTM and CDR2 is ANQGSEA. Trimming removed 6 bases from V and 4 bases from J, with 18 bases in between. The DNA of the CDR3 is TGCAGCGTCGAAACCGGAGGGGCCGGCACTGAAGCTTTCTTT. Protein product: CSVETGGAGTEAFF. Combining the CDR3 with reference TRBV29-1 and TRBJ1-1 gives the whole variable domain SAVISQKPSRDICQRGTSLTIQCQVDSQVTMMFWYRQQPGQSLTLIATANQGSEATYESGFVIDKFPISRPNLTFSTLTVSNMSPEDSSIYLCSVETGGAGTEAFFGQGTRLTVV.

This chain joins TRBV7-2 and TRBJ1-6; D gene ambiguous. The CDR3 runs to 14 residues. Trimming removed 1 base at V and 9 bases at J, with 10 bases between. Per the germline V gene, CDR1 is SGHTA and CDR2 is FQGNSA. The CDR3 nucleotides are TGTGCCAGCAGCTTAGACGGCCGGGGTTCACCCCTCCACTTT. Its protein product is CASSLDGRGSPLHF.

This chain connects TRBV7-9 to TRBJ2-7, with 8 bases that match TRBD1. V lost 5 bases, J lost 0 bases, and 6 bases stayed unmatched. There are 15 residues in the CDR3. Germline-derived CDR1 and CDR2 are SEHNR and FQNEAQ (reference sequence). For the CDR3, the DNA is TGTGCCAGCAGCCCGGGACAGGTTTACTCCTACGAGCAGTACTTC. Its protein product is CASSPGQVYSYEQYF.

The chain recombines TRBV6-6 with TRBJ2-6; TRBD1 might be the D (6 bases). This CDR3 is built from 15 residues. The germline V and J ends were trimmed by 10 bases and 2 bases, with 15 bases remaining between them. The germline V gene encodes CDR1 MNHNY and CDR2 SVGAGI (reference sequence). This CDR3 reads CATTGKGTGANVLTF. CDR3 coding DNA: TGTGCCACTACAGGGAAAGGAACTGGGGCCAACGTCCTGACTTTC.

There are a few counts of this clone. The chain employs TRBV2 and TRBJ2-7, with no clear D. V was shortened by 4 bases and J by 7 bases, with 8 bases between the two germline ends. The length of the CDR3 is 11 residues. The germline V gene encodes CDR1 SNHLY and CDR2 FYNNEI. The DNA for the CDR3 is TGTGCCAGCAGTGTGAGAGCTGAGCAGTACTTC. Its translation is CASSVRAEQYF. Variable domain in full (rest from reference TRBV2 and TRBJ2-7): EPEVTQTPSHQVTQMGQEVILRCVPISNHLYFYWYRQILGQKVEFLVSFYNNEISEKSEIFDDQFSVERPDGSNFTLKIRSTKLEDSAMYFCASSVRAEQYFGPGTRLTVT.

The chain has TRBV23-1 and TRBJ2-7; maybe TRBD1 (6 bases). TRBV23-1 is sorted into the ORF group, with uncertain function. Trimming left V 1 base short and J 6 bases short, with 22 bases between. The CDR3 is 17 amino acids. CDR3 sequence: CASSQFRRQAVRGEQYF. In DNA, the CDR3 is TGCGCCAGCAGTCAATTCCGGCGACAGGCGGTTCGAGGCGAGCAGTACTTC.

The chain joins TRBV14 to TRBJ2-7; 7 bases align to TRBD2. CDR1 and CDR2 (germline): SGHDN, FVKESK. This CDR3 comprises 14 residues. V trimming: 6 bases; J trimming: 0 bases; junction bases outside the gene matches: 5. This CDR3 is CASRPSGSSYEQYF. CDR3 sequence (DNA): TGTGCCAGCAGACCTAGCGGCAGCTCCTACGAGCAGTACTTC.

On this clone itself: The same CDR3 also results from other DNA sequences found in this sample. The rearrangement links TRBV6-5 to TRBJ2-3, with 11 positions matching TRBD2. Losses at the gene ends were 6 bases for V and 6 bases for J; bases not matched to a gene: 2. The germline V gene has CDR1 MNHEY and CDR2 SVGAGI. The CDR3 length is 13 residues. The CDR3 DNA follows: TGTGCCAGCAGGCTAGCGGGGGGCGATACGCAGTATTTT. Translation gives CASRLAGGDTQYF.

The chain couples TRBV19 to TRBJ1-1, with unresolved D. Germline assignment: CDR1 LNHDA and CDR2 SQIVND (reference sequence). The CDR3 is made up of 16 amino acids. V was shortened by 3 bases and J by 2 bases, with 16 bases between the two germline ends. The CDR3 DNA sequence: TGTGCCAGTAGTATGATCGCCAGCTCCCCCAACACTGAAGCTTTCTTT. Translated: CASSMIASSPNTEAFF.

The rearrangement links TRBV4-3 to TRBJ2-6; no firm D call. The germline V gene has CDR1 LGHNA and CDR2 YSLEER. Trimming pared 1 base from V and 2 bases from J, leaving 6 bases between. This CDR3 is 15 amino acids long. For the CDR3, the DNA is TGCGCCAGCAGCCAAGGGCATACTGGGGCCAACGTCCTGACTTTC. Its protein product is CASSQGHTGANVLTF.

This clone was counted a few times. A read error is possible here, since a much larger clone lies one base away. The V call is TRBV7-9, the J call TRBJ2-2; D gene uncertain. This CDR3 comprises 12 residues. Germline CDR1 reads SEHNR; CDR2 reads FQNEAQ (reference sequence). V shed 4 bases and J shed 4 bases, with 4 bases lying between them. The CDR3: CASSSFTGELFF. The CDR3 nucleotides are TGTGCCAGCAGCTCCTTCACCGGGGAGCTGTTTTTT.

This clone was seen only a few times. V and J are TRBV28 and TRBJ2-7; D not resolved. Germline-derived CDR1 and CDR2 are MDHEN and SYDVKM. Trimming pared 4 bases from V and 5 bases from J, leaving 15 bases between. CDR3 length equals 14 residues. The CDR3 reads CASSYTRSWNEQYF. The CDR3 DNA reads TGTGCCAGCAGTTACACTCGGTCCTGGAACGAGCAGTACTTC.

The chain is built from TRBV30 and TRBJ2-2, with 10 bases matching TRBD2. Germline V gene lookup returns CDR1 GTSNPN and CDR2 SVGIG (reference sequence). V gave up 3 bases and J gave up 7 bases; unmatched junction bases: 5. The CDR3 contains 14 residues. CDR3 protein: CAWRLLAGIGELFF. The CDR3, as DNA: TGTGCCTGGAGGCTACTAGCGGGAATCGGGGAGCTGTTTTTT.

J is TRBJ2-5 and V is TRBV30; 8 bases fit TRBD1. Trimming at V came to 2 bases and at J to 2 bases, leaving 4 bases not matched to a gene. CDR1 is GTSNPN and CDR2 is SVGIG in the germline V gene (reference sequence). CDR3 length: 14 residues. The CDR3 nucleotides read TGTGCCTGGAGTCCCCGGACAGGGCAAGAGACCCAGTACTTC. Protein sequence: CAWSPRTGQETQYF.

This clone was picked up a small number of times. The CDR3 DNA follows: TGTGCCAGCAGTCCTGGACTTCTCTACGAGCAGTACTTC. It encodes CASSPGLLYEQYF. The chain uses TRBV7-9 and TRBJ2-7, with D possibly TRBD2 on 5 matching bases. Germline V gene lookup returns CDR1 SEHNR and CDR2 FQNEAQ (reference sequence). With 6 bases removed from V and 3 bases from J, the gap between germline ends came to 12 bases. This CDR3 comprises 13 residues.

The chain links TRBV9 to TRBJ2-1; D gene unclear. Per the germline V gene, CDR1 is SGDLS and CDR2 is YYNGEE. The CDR3 is 16 residues long. The V end lost 0 bases, the J end lost 5 bases, and 15 bases lay between the germline ends. The CDR3 DNA reads TGTGCCAGCAGCGTAGCTCCGCGGACGGCTAACAATGAGCAGTTCTTC. Encoded protein: CASSVAPRTANNEQFF. The complete variable domain, with remaining parts taken from reference TRBV9 and TRBJ2-1, reads DSGVTQTPKHLITATGQRVTLRCSPRSGDLSVYWYQQSLDQGLQFLIQYYNGEERAKGNILERFSAQQFPDLHSELNLSSLELGDSALYFCASSVAPRTANNEQFFGPGTRLTVL.

This clone has only a few counts. The J gene is TRBJ2-3, the V gene TRBV5-1; TRBD2 agrees at 13 bases. The V and J ends lost 3 bases and 2 bases, in that order; junction bases with no gene match: 3. The germline V gene encodes CDR1 SGHRS and CDR2 YFSETQ. This CDR3 comprises 16 residues. CDR3 bases: TGCGCCAGCAGCTCGGGACTAGCGGGGACCACAGATACGCAGTATTTT. As protein: CASSSGLAGTTDTQYF.

This clone occurred a few times. The chain links TRBV10-3 to TRBJ2-7; 8 nucleotides align to TRBD1. V shed 10 bases, J shed 3 bases, and the junction held 11 bases outside the gene matches. The germline V gene encodes CDR1 ENHRY and CDR2 SYGVKD. This CDR3 comprises 14 residues. This chain's CDR3 is CATSNGQGGYEQYF. The CDR3 DNA follows: TGTGCCACCTCGAACGGACAGGGAGGCTACGAGCAGTACTTC.

This chain uses TRBV15 with TRBJ1-5; 7 bases align to TRBD1. The CDR3 is 14 residues long. With 1 base clipped from V and 6 bases from J, the junction kept 3 bases outside the gene matches. Germline CDR1 LNHNV, CDR2 YYDKDF (reference sequence). The CDR3 loop is CATSRGQGSQPQHF. CDR3 nucleotides: TGTGCCACCAGCAGAGGACAGGGAAGTCAGCCCCAGCATTTT.

In this sample, this clone turned up a few times. Written as DNA, the CDR3 is TGCAGCGTTGTATACGGACAGGTGAACACTGAAGCTTTCTTT. It yields the protein CSVVYGQVNTEAFF. V usage is TRBV29-1 and J usage is TRBJ1-1; 7 bases agree with TRBD1. Losses at the gene ends were 4 bases for V and 0 bases for J; bases not matched to a gene: 5. Germline V gene sequence: CDR1 SQVTM, CDR2 ANQGSEA. The CDR3 is 14 amino acids.

This clone showed up just a few times. The genes are TRBV29-1 and TRBJ2-1; D gene ambiguous. Germline CDR1 is SQVTM and CDR2 is ANQGSEA. V lost 6 bases to trimming and J lost 7 bases, with 19 bases between them. The CDR3 is 14 residues long. The DNA of the CDR3 is TGCAGCGTGACCCCTGTTAGGATTAAAAATGAGCAGTTCTTC. This codes for CSVTPVRIKNEQFF.

This clone has more than one count but fewer than ten. The chain uses TRBV29-1 and TRBJ1-1, with a tentative D call TRBD1 (5 bases). V lost 8 bases and J 0 bases, leaving 10 bases between the germline ends. Germline CDR1 reads SQVTM; CDR2 reads ANQGSEA. The CDR3 extends over 12 amino acids. The CDR3 here is CSPVQVNTEAFF. CDR3 sequence (DNA): TGCAGCCCGGTACAGGTGAACACTGAAGCTTTCTTT.